These 22 T cell receptor beta chains were sequenced from one sample in a study of T cells after yellow fever vaccination. TCRdb re-called the 5' RACE reads with MiXCR, one entry per CDR3 protein. The repertoire holds around 610,000 distinct CDR3 sequences, with roughly 12% as singletons. The sample in question was PBMCs, obtained on the day of the yellow fever booster vaccination. These receptors were taken from a man aged 25-45 years who received the YFV17D yellow fever vaccine.

This chain uses TRBV20-1 with TRBJ2-7, with D perhaps assigned TRBD1 or TRBD2 (6 bases each). V dropped 0 bases and J dropped 2 bases, with 17 bases sitting between them. Germline V gene lookup returns CDR1 DFQATT and CDR2 SNEGSKA (reference sequence). The CDR3 contains 16 residues. This CDR3 reads CSARDPGGRSAYEQYF. Here the CDR3 DNA reads TGCAGTGCTAGAGACCCCGGGGGCAGGTCAGCCTACGAGCAGTACTTC.

This clonotype was found a few times. The chain links TRBV5-1 to TRBJ2-1; no clear D. V was shortened by 2 bases and J by 10 bases, with 16 bases between the two germline ends. Germline V lookup: CDR1 SGHRS, CDR2 YFSETQ. This CDR3 has 14 amino acids. As DNA, the CDR3 is TGCGCCAGCAGCTTTTCTGGCAGCCTAAGGGAGCAGTTCTTC. It encodes CASSFSGSLREQFF.

The chain is built from TRBV20-1 and TRBJ2-7, with 7 bases identical to TRBD2. Germline V CDR1 and CDR2: DFQATT, SNEGSKA (reference sequence). The CDR3 runs to 14 residues. Trimming removed 2 bases from V and 4 bases from J; junction bases left unmatched: 8. The CDR3 sequence: CSARPKRERYEQYF. The CDR3 DNA reads TGCAGTGCTAGACCCAAGCGGGAACGTTACGAGCAGTACTTC.

This clonotype has just a few counts. V is TRBV20-1 and J is TRBJ1-5; perhaps TRBD1 as D (5 bases). This CDR3 is 14 amino acids long. V shed 6 bases and J shed 4 bases, with 16 bases lying between them. Germline V gene data show CDR1 as DFQATT and CDR2 as SNEGSKA (reference sequence). The CDR3 bases are TGCAGTGCGGCCGGGACTCAAATTAATCAGCCCCAGCATTTT. Its translation: CSAAGTQINQPQHF.

This chain joins TRBV24-1 and TRBJ1-1; D remains ambiguous. V lost 12 bases to trimming and J lost 5 bases, with 12 bases between them. Germline CDR1 reads KGHDR; CDR2 reads SFDVKD. The CDR3 consists of 11 residues. CDR3 protein: CAPACGTEAFF. CDR3 coding DNA: TGTGCCCCGGCGTGTGGTACTGAAGCTTTCTTT.

The gene calls are TRBV30 and TRBJ2-7, with D unresolved. V gave up 0 bases and J gave up 8 bases, with 11 bases separating them. The CDR3 consists of 12 residues. From germline, CDR1 is GTSNPN and CDR2 SVGIG (reference sequence). The CDR3 sequence: CAWSVMLSKQYF. In DNA form, the CDR3 reads TGTGCCTGGAGTGTAATGTTGTCCAAGCAGTACTTC.

The CDR3 nucleotides are TGTGCCAGCAGCTTAGTGAAGGAGCAGTACTTC. Translating it yields CASSLVKEQYF. V gene TRBV7-2 combines with J gene TRBJ2-7; D not certain. CDR1 and CDR2 (germline): SGHTA, FQGNSA. This CDR3 is built from 11 residues. V lost 1 base, J lost 7 bases, and 5 bases lay in between.

This clonotype has just a few counts. V and J are TRBV6-1 and TRBJ1-4, with 8 nucleotides matching TRBD1. CDR3 length equals 14 residues. Germline V gene data show CDR1 as MNHNS and CDR2 as SASEGT. The J segment lost 8 bases and the V segment lost 4 bases, leaving 6 bases of the junction unmatched. CDR3 in DNA: TGTGCCAGCAGTGTCCGGGACAGGCGGGAAAAACTGTTTTTT. Translating gives CASSVRDRREKLFF.

The chain employs TRBV4-2 and TRBJ2-1; 11 positions match TRBD2. The CDR3 sequence is 14 residues long. Per the germline V gene, CDR1 is LGHNA and CDR2 is YNFKEQ. The J segment lost 6 bases and the V segment lost 5 bases, leaving 3 bases of the junction unmatched. This CDR3 reads CASSAGLAANEQFF. The CDR3 region has the DNA TGTGCCAGCAGCGCGGGACTAGCGGCCAATGAGCAGTTCTTC.

Ten or more counts support this clonotype. The V call is TRBV20-1, the J call TRBJ2-7, with 8 bases matching TRBD2. This CDR3 contains 15 residues. With 6 bases clipped from V and 2 bases from J, the junction kept 12 bases outside the gene matches. Germline V gene sequence: CDR1 DFQATT, CDR2 SNEGSKA (reference sequence). CDR3 nucleotide sequence: TGCAGTGCCTCCAGCGGGAGCCCTTTAACCTACGAGCAGTACTTC. Its translation: CSASSGSPLTYEQYF.

This chain joins TRBV5-1 and TRBJ2-5; unclear D gene. This CDR3 has 14 residues. CDR1 is SGHRS, CDR2 YFSETQ, per germline. Trimming left V 4 bases short and J 5 bases short, with 15 bases between. The DNA of the CDR3 is TGCGCCAGCAGCCCGGGTCGGGTAGGGGAGACCCAGTACTTC. Translating gives CASSPGRVGETQYF. The full variable domain, in which reference TRBV5-1 and TRBJ2-5 provide the parts outside the CDR3, is KAGVTQTPRYLIKTRGQQVTLSCSPISGHRSVSWYQQTPGQGLQFLFEYFSETQRNKGNFPGRFSGRQFSNSRSEMNVSTLELGDSALYLCASSPGRVGETQYFGPGTRLLVL.

The chain links TRBV20-1 to TRBJ2-7; D unclear. Germline values: CDR1 DFQATT, CDR2 SNEGSKA (reference sequence). The CDR3 is 13 amino acids. CDR3 sequence (DNA): TGCAGCGCCGAGACCAACCAATCCTACGAGCAGTACTTC. This gives the protein CSAETNQSYEQYF.

This clonotype was recorded many times. The CDR3 nucleotides are TGTGCCAGCTCACCTGCAGTCGGCTCCTACGAGCAGTACTTC. This codes for CASSPAVGSYEQYF. The V and J genes are TRBV18 and TRBJ2-7; no firm D call. Germline CDR1 is KGHSH and CDR2 is LQKENI. The CDR3 sequence is 14 residues long. V was cut by 3 bases and J by 0 bases, with 9 bases left in between.

This clonotype was seen a handful of times. The V and J genes are TRBV7-9 and TRBJ2-7; weak D call: TRBD2 (6 bases). Per the germline V gene, CDR1 is SEHNR and CDR2 is FQNEAQ (reference sequence). V was trimmed by 9 bases and J by 5 bases, leaving 20 bases between them. The length of the CDR3 is 14 residues. The CDR3 protein is CASTPGRLVHEQYF. CDR3 DNA: TGTGCCAGTACCCCAGGGAGGTTAGTCCACGAGCAGTACTTC.

The J gene is TRBJ2-3, the V gene TRBV5-1, with D perhaps assigned TRBD1 or TRBD2 (5 bases each). CDR3 length: 16 residues. The ends were cut back, 4 bases at V and 3 bases at J, with 18 bases in the middle. Germline loops: CDR1 SGHRS, CDR2 YFSETQ. This chain's CDR3 is CASSTHRDPRTDTQYF. CDR3 DNA: TGCGCCAGCAGCACGCACCGGGACCCTCGTACAGATACGCAGTATTTT.

This chain uses TRBV12-3 or TRBV12-4 with TRBJ1-5, with TRBD1 matching 9 bases. The CDR3 length is 15 residues. Trimming removed 7 bases from V and 1 base from J; junction bases left unmatched: 5. CDR3: CASTPDRGSNQPQHF. The CDR3 DNA reads TGTGCCAGCACCCCGGACAGGGGAAGCAATCAGCCCCAGCATTTT.

The rearrangement joins TRBV18 to TRBJ1-1; D might be TRBD1 (5 bases). The germline V gene has CDR1 KGHSH and CDR2 LQKENI. The CDR3 totals 17 residues. V was clipped by 3 bases and J by 0 bases, with 17 bases between them. In nucleotides, the CDR3 is TGTGCCAGCTCACCTACCGGACATGGAGGATTGAACACTGAAGCTTTCTTT. Amino acids: CASSPTGHGGLNTEAFF.

This clonotype was recorded a few times. The chain has TRBV19 and TRBJ1-1; no clear D. In germline, CDR1 is LNHDA, CDR2 SQIVND (reference sequence). V dropped 6 bases and J dropped 1 base, with 12 bases sitting between them. This CDR3 contains 14 residues. The CDR3 spells CASSPRAPNTEAFF. DNA for the CDR3: TGTGCCAGTAGCCCGCGAGCCCCGAACACTGAAGCTTTCTTT.

V usage is TRBV19 and J usage is TRBJ2-1; 11 bases align to TRBD2. The CDR3 consists of 16 residues. Germline V gene sequence: CDR1 LNHDA, CDR2 SQIVND (reference sequence). After removal of 2 bases from V and 3 bases from J, the junction contained 3 bases not matched to a gene. In DNA form, the CDR3 reads TGTGCCAGTAGTATAACTAGCGGGAGTCTCTACAATGAGCAGTTCTTC. Amino acids: CASSITSGSLYNEQFF. The full variable domain, its missing parts supplied by reference TRBV19 and TRBJ2-1, is DGGITQSPKYLFRKEGQNVTLSCEQNLNHDAMYWYRQDPGQGLRLIYYSQIVNDFQKGDIAEGYSVSREKKESFPLTVTSAQKNPTAFYLCASSITSGSLYNEQFFGPGTRLTVL.

This chain uses TRBV7-8 with TRBJ2-3; tentatively, D is TRBD2 (5 bases). Germline values: CDR1 SGHVS, CDR2 FQNEAQ. Trimming took 8 bases from V and 2 from J, leaving 11 bases between them. The CDR3 contains 13 residues. The CDR3 spells CASGTGNTDTQYF. CDR3 nucleotide sequence: TGTGCCAGCGGCACCGGGAACACAGATACGCAGTATTTT. Looking up the rest from reference TRBV7-8 and TRBJ2-3 gives the full variable domain: GAGVSQSPRYKVAKRGQDVALRCDPISGHVSLFWYQQALGQGPEFLTYFQNEAQLDKSGLPSDRFFAERPEGSVSTLKIQRTQQEDSAVYLCASGTGNTDTQYFGPGTRLTVL.

This clonotype came up a few times. The V and J genes are TRBV7-8 and TRBJ1-2; 7 bases align to TRBD1. Unmatched junction bases numbered 10, after V lost 8 bases and J lost 7 bases. The CDR3 is 13 residues long. The germline V gene encodes CDR1 SGHVS and CDR2 FQNEAQ. Here the CDR3 reads CASGARTGSGYTF. The CDR3 DNA reads TGTGCCAGCGGGGCCAGGACAGGAAGTGGCTACACCTTC.

There are a few counts of this clonotype. The chain uses TRBV20-1 and TRBJ1-1; TRBD1 matches 7 bases. V lost 0 bases, J lost 2 bases, and 3 bases stayed unmatched. Germline V gene sequence: CDR1 DFQATT, CDR2 SNEGSKA (reference sequence). The CDR3 covers 14 residues. The CDR3 coding sequence is TGCAGTGCTAGAGACCCAGGGGGAAACACTGAAGCTTTCTTT. As protein: CSARDPGGNTEAFF.